These 15 T cell receptor beta chains originate from one sample sequenced in a study of T-cell memory formation after mild COVID-19. TCRdb called the 5' RACE reads again in MiXCR, with one record for every CDR3 protein. Of roughly 310,000 distinct CDR3 sequences in the sample, approximately 15% are singletons; the top ten hold 20% to 25%. Sequencing was done on a sample of PBMCs or a T cell subset sorted from them (not recorded which). These TCRs come from a man aged 18 to 29 who had mild COVID-19 (a few samples of this study predate the infection). Cell type and time point are not known.

This clonotype was recorded a few times. V usage is TRBV7-9 and J usage is TRBJ2-5; TRBD2 aligns across 9 bases. Germline-derived CDR1 and CDR2 are SEHNR and FQNEAQ (reference sequence). The V segment lost 5 bases and the J segment 5 bases; nucleotides outside the gene matches: 9. The CDR3 is 15 amino acids. CDR3 nucleotide sequence: TGTGCCAGCAGCCCCGGGACTAGCCGGCTTGAGACCCAGTACTTC. It specifies CASSPGTSRLETQYF.

Ten or more counts support this clonotype. V is TRBV10-3 and J is TRBJ1-5; no definite D call. V dropped 3 bases and J dropped 0 bases, with 9 bases sitting between them. The V gene's germline CDR1 is ENHRY and CDR2 SYGVKD. The CDR3 spans 15 residues. CDR3 DNA sequence: TGTGCCATCAGTGACCAGGAGCTTAGCAATCAGCCCCAGCATTTT. Protein: CAISDQELSNQPQHF.

CDR3 residues: CASSLLGQGDYGYTF. The DNA of the CDR3 is TGCGCCAGCAGCTTACTTGGACAGGGAGACTATGGCTACACCTTC. The chain is built from TRBV5-1 and TRBJ1-2, with 8 bases identical to TRBD1. Per germline, CDR1 SGHRS and CDR2 YFSETQ. Trimming took 2 bases from V and 3 from J; bases not matched to a gene: 6. This CDR3 has 15 amino acids. The full variable domain, rest sourced from reference TRBV5-1 and TRBJ1-2, is KAGVTQTPRYLIKTRGQQVTLSCSPISGHRSVSWYQQTPGQGLQFLFEYFSETQRNKGNFPGRFSGRQFSNSRSEMNVSTLELGDSALYLCASSLLGQGDYGYTFGSGTRLTVV.

This chain connects TRBV5-5 to TRBJ2-3, with D possibly matching TRBD1 (6 bases). V lost 5 bases to trimming and J lost 4 bases, with 17 bases between them. Looked up from germline, CDR1 is SGHKS and CDR2 is YYEKEE (reference sequence). The CDR3 is made up of 15 amino acids. CDR3 protein: CASSLNQGMADTQYF. In DNA form, the CDR3 reads TGTGCCAGCAGTTTGAACCAGGGGATGGCAGATACGCAGTATTTT. The entire variable domain, with the rest obtained from reference TRBV5-5 and TRBJ2-3, is as follows: DAGVTQSPTHLIKTRGQQVTLRCSPISGHKSVSWYQQVLGQGPQFIFQYYEKEERGRGNFPDRFSARQFPNYSSELNVNALLLGDSALYLCASSLNQGMADTQYFGPGTRLTVL.

The chain combines TRBV7-8 with TRBJ2-7, with 8 bases aligning to TRBD1. This CDR3 is 13 amino acids long. CDR1 SGHVS and CDR2 FQNEAQ come from the germline V gene. V trimming: 5 bases; J trimming: 6 bases; junction bases outside the gene matches: 6. CDR3 coding DNA: TGTGCCAGCAGCCCGGACAGGGCCGCCGAGCAGTACGTC. Translated: CASSPDRAAEQYV.

This clonotype came up many times. The rearrangement links TRBV24-1 to TRBJ2-4; no reliable D call. Germline V gene lookup returns CDR1 KGHDR and CDR2 SFDVKD. The V end lost 3 bases, the J end lost 6 bases, and 2 bases lay between the germline ends. The CDR3 sequence is 11 residues long. CDR3 in DNA: TGTGCCACCAGTGATCTAAACATTCAGTACTTC. This sequence encodes CATSDLNIQYF.

Many counts were recorded for this clonotype. This chain joins TRBV6-2 or TRBV6-3 and TRBJ2-2; 7 bases are a match to TRBD2. Trimming cost V 3 bases and J 6 bases; bases outside gene matches: 7. The length of the CDR3 is 15 residues. Germline V gene lookup returns CDR1 MNHEY and CDR2 SVGEGT. CDR3 bases: TGTGCCAGCAGTTATCCGCGGGGGAGGGCCGGGGAGCTGTTTTTT. It specifies CASSYPRGRAGELFF.

The V and J genes are TRBV7-9 and TRBJ2-3; the D is unclear. This CDR3 is built from 17 residues. CDR1 SEHNR and CDR2 FQNEAQ come from the germline V gene (reference sequence). V was cut by 1 base and J by 1 base, with 15 bases left in between. CDR3 residues: CASSLGSSVPGTDTQYF. In DNA form, the CDR3 reads TGTGCCAGCAGCTTAGGGTCCTCGGTCCCCGGCACAGATACGCAGTATTTT.

The CDR3 spells CASSFSPIQPQHF. CDR3 in DNA: TGTGCCAGCAGTTTCTCCCCTATACAGCCCCAGCATTTT. The rearrangement links TRBV12-3 or TRBV12-4 to TRBJ1-5; the D is unclear. The CDR3 totals 13 residues. V was clipped by 3 bases and J by 7 bases, with 10 bases between them.

This clonotype was counted between two and nine times. In DNA, the CDR3 is TGTGCCAGCAGCATGACACAAGCTGGGGCCAACGTCCTGACTTTC. It is translated as CASSMTQAGANVLTF. The chain links TRBV7-3 to TRBJ2-6, with unresolved D. The CDR3 length is 15 residues. Trimming cost V 5 bases and J 2 bases, with 10 bases left between them. CDR1 and CDR2 from the germline V gene are SGHTA and FQGTGA.

The gene calls are TRBV7-3 and TRBJ2-6, with 8 bases that match TRBD1. The germline V gene encodes CDR1 SGHTA and CDR2 FQGTGA. The CDR3 extends over 15 amino acids. After removal of 6 bases from V and 9 bases from J, the junction contained 10 bases not matched to a gene. The CDR3 region is CASSRQGTSSNVLTF. The CDR3 DNA follows: TGTGCCAGCAGTCGACAGGGGACCTCGAGCAACGTCCTGACTTTC.

This clonotype showed up just a few times. The genes are TRBV7-3 and TRBJ2-3; D ambiguous. This CDR3 comprises 13 residues. Looked up from germline, CDR1 is SGHTA and CDR2 is FQGTGA. V lost 5 bases and J 6 bases, leaving 12 bases between the germline ends. This chain's CDR3 is CASSPSPRDTQYF. The CDR3 DNA sequence: TGTGCCAGCAGCCCCTCACCCCGGGATACGCAGTATTTT.

This chain links TRBV20-1 with TRBJ2-2; D possibly corresponds to TRBD2 (6 bases). Looked up from germline, CDR1 is DFQATT and CDR2 is SNEGSKA (reference sequence). CDR3 length equals 14 residues. The germline V and J ends were trimmed by 1 base and 4 bases, with 10 bases remaining between them. Here the CDR3 reads CSARVGGSTGELFF. CDR3 nucleotides: TGCAGTGCTAGAGTTGGGGGGAGCACCGGGGAGCTGTTTTTT.

The rearrangement uses TRBV2 and TRBJ2-5; possibly TRBD2 for D (5 bases). Germline values: CDR1 SNHLY, CDR2 FYNNEI. The CDR3 sequence is 13 residues long. Trimming left V 3 bases short and J 5 bases short, with 10 bases between. CDR3 sequence reads: CASSDSGGETQYF. The CDR3 DNA reads as TGTGCCAGCAGTGACAGTGGCGGGGAGACCCAGTACTTC.

There are many counts of this clonotype. The chain joins TRBV2 to TRBJ2-5; D is unclear. The CDR3 covers 12 residues. Deletions cut 4 bases from V and 2 bases from J, with 5 bases between. The V gene's germline CDR1 is SNHLY and CDR2 FYNNEI. CDR3 sequence reads: CASSVPQETQYF. In DNA, the CDR3 is TGTGCCAGCAGTGTTCCGCAAGAGACCCAGTACTTC.